A single sample gave rise to the 28 T cell receptor beta chains below, sequenced in a study of naive and memory T cell subsets. Two oligonucleotides, mixed equimolar, formed the beta constant-region primer covering TRBC1 and TRBC2. Nested alpha and beta constant-region primers with the SP2 primer drove four PCR rounds on ligated cDNA. MiXCR was run by TCRdb on the UMI-ligation and nested PCR reads, yielding one entry per CDR3 protein. In the table there are under 35,000 distinct CDR3 sequences, around a sixth of which are singletons. The sequenced material came from effector memory CD4+ T cells from blood. The sample's subset: effector memory, CD45RA- CD27-. These receptor sequences come from a human donor in good health.

This clonotype was recorded at least ten times. J is TRBJ1-2 and V is TRBV20-1, with TRBD1 matching 8 bases. The CDR3 totals 16 residues. With V trimmed by 6 bases and J by 0 bases, 12 bases remained unmatched. Per the germline V gene, CDR1 is DFQATT and CDR2 is SNEGSKA (reference sequence). The CDR3 nucleotides are TGCAGTGCCAGGGCCGGGACAGGTCTAGCTAACTATGGCTACACCTTC. This sequence encodes CSARAGTGLANYGYTF.

V is TRBV10-1 and J is TRBJ2-1; D possibly matches TRBD1 or TRBD2 (5 bases each). The CDR3 contains 15 residues. CDR1 and CDR2 from the germline V gene are WNHNN and SYGVQD (reference sequence). Trimming removed 1 base at V and 7 bases at J, with 14 bases between. The CDR3 loop reads CASSEWQGRGNEQFF. The CDR3 region has the DNA TGCGCCAGCAGTGAGTGGCAGGGAAGAGGGAATGAGCAGTTCTTC.

The chain links TRBV2 to TRBJ2-7; no firm D call. The CDR3 consists of 14 residues. Germline CDR1 and CDR2: SNHLY and FYNNEI. Trimming cost V 1 base and J 12 bases, with 19 bases left between them. The CDR3 is CASSEDPLAGRPYF. The CDR3 DNA sequence: TGTGCCAGCAGTGAAGACCCCCTTGCAGGCCGGCCGTACTTC.

The rearrangement joins TRBV12-3 or TRBV12-4 to TRBJ2-7; 8 nucleotides match TRBD1. The V gene end was trimmed by 4 bases and the J gene end by 4 bases; junction bases not matched to a gene: 6. This CDR3 spans 14 amino acids. In nucleotides, the CDR3 is TGTGCCAGCAGTTCCCGACAGGGGTTGTACGAGCAGTACTTC. This gives the protein CASSSRQGLYEQYF.

The rearrangement joins TRBV28 to TRBJ2-1, with D possibly being TRBD2 (5 bases). The CDR3 runs 15 residues. Trimming left V 3 bases short and J 7 bases short, with 16 bases between. Germline values: CDR1 MDHEN, CDR2 SYDVKM. CDR3 DNA sequence: TGTGCCAGCAGTTTCGCGGAGGCCCTGAGGAATGAGCAGTTCTTC. Protein product: CASSFAEALRNEQFF.

This clonotype is medium-sized by share. The chain combines TRBV28 with TRBJ1-3, with D possibly being TRBD1 (5 bases). The CDR3 contains 14 residues. Germline V gene sequence: CDR1 MDHEN, CDR2 SYDVKM. Deletions cut 4 bases from V and 5 bases from J, with 12 bases between. The CDR3 sequence: CASSSQGKRNTIYF. CDR3 nucleotides: TGTGCCAGCAGTTCTCAGGGAAAAAGAAACACCATATATTTT.

The chain joins TRBV3-1 to TRBJ1-1; perhaps TRBD1 as D (5 bases). The V and J ends lost 4 bases and 0 bases respectively, with 15 bases between them. The CDR3 consists of 16 residues. CDR1 LGHDT and CDR2 YNNKEL come from the germline V gene (reference sequence). The CDR3 loop is CASSLTDTLLNTEAFF. The CDR3 DNA is TGTGCCAGCAGCCTCACGGACACCCTTCTGAACACTGAAGCTTTCTTT.

This clonotype occurred many times. The chain employs TRBV5-1 and TRBJ2-5, with TRBD2 matching 10 bases. V dropped 5 bases and J dropped 5; count of bases not matched to a gene: 9. The CDR3 has 15 residues. CDR1 SGHRS and CDR2 YFSETQ come from the germline V gene. The CDR3 is CASSLTQLAGETQYF. The CDR3 coding sequence is TGCGCCAGCAGTTTAACCCAACTAGCGGGGGAGACCCAGTACTTC.

This chain uses TRBV9 with TRBJ2-7, with D perhaps matching TRBD1 (5 bases). The CDR3 is 14 residues long. Trimming took off 4 bases at V and 2 bases at J, with 13 bases between the two ends. Per germline, CDR1 SGDLS and CDR2 YYNGEE. The CDR3 DNA reads as TGTGCCAGCAGCAAACGGCAGGGTGCCTACGAGCAGTACTTC. Amino acid sequence: CASSKRQGAYEQYF.

The V gene is TRBV6-1, the J gene TRBJ2-3, with 9 nucleotides matching TRBD2. Germline V CDR1 and CDR2: MNHNS, SASEGT. The CDR3 contains 15 residues. V was pared by 4 bases and J by 2 bases, with 4 bases of the junction left unmatched. In DNA, the CDR3 is TGTGCCAGCAGTGTCCCTAGCGGGATCACAGATACGCAGTATTTT. Protein: CASSVPSGITDTQYF.

This clonotype has ten or more counts. The rearrangement links TRBV7-2 to TRBJ2-3; no firm D call. Per germline, CDR1 SGHTA and CDR2 FQGNSA. CDR3 size: 12 residues. The V end lost 4 bases, the J end lost 4 bases, and 6 bases lay between the germline ends. CDR3 in DNA: TGTGCCAGCAGCTCGCTGGCAGATACGCAGTATTTT. It translates to CASSSLADTQYF. The full variable domain, in which reference TRBV7-2 and TRBJ2-3 provide the parts outside the CDR3, is GAGVSQSPSNKVTEKGKDVELRCDPISGHTALYWYRQSLGQGLEFLIYFQGNSAPDKSGLPSDRFSAERTGGSVSTLTIQRTQQEDSAVYLCASSSLADTQYFGPGTRLTVL.

At least ten counts were recorded for this clonotype. This chain links TRBV28 with TRBJ1-1; D might be TRBD1 (6 bases). The CDR3 is made up of 13 amino acids. CDR1 and CDR2 (germline): MDHEN, SYDVKM. Trimming removed 2 bases from V and 10 bases from J, with 14 bases in between. Here the CDR3 DNA reads TGTGCCAGCAGTTTAAACACAGGGTTTCGAGCTTTCTTT. Residues: CASSLNTGFRAFF.

This clonotype was counted a few times. The genes are TRBV20-1 and TRBJ2-5; 8 bases line up with TRBD2. In germline, CDR1 is DFQATT, CDR2 SNEGSKA (reference sequence). This CDR3 is 13 amino acids long. The ends lost 3 bases at V and 5 bases at J; junction bases unmatched: 5. The CDR3 here is CSASAGGGETQYF. The CDR3 coding sequence is TGCAGTGCTAGTGCTGGCGGGGGGGAGACCCAGTACTTC.

This sequence joins TRBV6-1 and TRBJ2-6, with TRBD1 matching over 9 bases. V gave up 3 bases and J gave up 0 bases; unmatched junction bases: 6. CDR3 length: 18 amino acids. In germline, CDR1 is MNHNS, CDR2 SASEGT. This CDR3 is CASSEGTGISSGANVLTF. In DNA, the CDR3 is TGTGCCAGCAGTGAGGGGACAGGGATAAGCTCTGGGGCCAACGTCCTGACTTTC.

V gene TRBV7-8 combines with J gene TRBJ1-1; a possible D gene is TRBD1 (6 bases). The V end was cut by 4 bases, the J end by 4 bases, with 19 bases between. The germline V gene encodes CDR1 SGHVS and CDR2 FQNEAQ. This CDR3 contains 16 residues. The CDR3 coding sequence is TGTGCCAGCAGCTCCGGAGTCGGGGGGCGGACCACTGAAGCTTTCTTT. Its protein product is CASSSGVGGRTTEAFF.

The gene calls are TRBV5-4 and TRBJ1-6; no definite D call. Germline-derived CDR1 and CDR2 are SGHNT and YYREEE (reference sequence). Trimming cost V 0 bases and J 10 bases, with 8 bases left between them. The CDR3 is 13 amino acids. CDR3 DNA sequence: TGTGCCAGCAGCTTGGAGGTTTACTCACCCCTCCACTTT. It specifies CASSLEVYSPLHF.

This clonotype was seen repeatedly, ten times or more. The chain carries TRBV20-1 and TRBJ1-2; 10 bases line up with TRBD1. The CDR3 contains 16 residues. Germline lookup yields CDR1 DFQATT and CDR2 SNEGSKA (reference sequence). The junction had 15 bases not matched to a gene; V was cut back by 4 bases and J by 7 bases. Here the CDR3 reads CSANPPGQGNRRGYTF. DNA for the CDR3: TGCAGTGCTAACCCACCGGGACAGGGGAATCGTCGTGGCTACACCTTC.

The chain's CDR3 is CSVLGLDRGLGYTF. CDR3 in DNA: TGCAGCGTCCTGGGGTTAGACAGGGGGCTTGGCTACACCTTC. The chain is built from TRBV29-1 and TRBJ1-2; 10 bases map to TRBD1. From germline, CDR1 is SQVTM and CDR2 ANQGSEA. The V and J ends lost 6 bases and 7 bases, in that order; junction bases with no gene match: 11. The CDR3 runs to 14 residues.

The sample holds a few counts of this clonotype. J is TRBJ2-1 and V is TRBV3-1; 12 bases line up with TRBD2. In germline, CDR1 is LGHDT, CDR2 YNNKEL (reference sequence). Unmatched junction bases numbered 6, after V lost 4 bases and J lost 5 bases. The CDR3 length is 16 residues. CDR3 in amino acids: CASSPWTSGTNNEQFF. The DNA for the CDR3 is TGTGCCAGCAGCCCCTGGACTAGCGGGACAAACAATGAGCAGTTCTTC.

This clonotype showed up just a few times. The CDR3 nucleotides are TGTGCCAGCTCACGGGGACAGGGATCCTACAATGAGCAGTTCTTC. Amino acid sequence: CASSRGQGSYNEQFF. V gene TRBV18 combines with J gene TRBJ2-1; 9 bases are a match to TRBD1. The germline V gene encodes CDR1 KGHSH and CDR2 LQKENI. After removal of 4 bases from V and 1 base from J, the junction contained 2 bases not matched to a gene. The CDR3 consists of 15 residues. Filled out from reference TRBV18 and TRBJ2-1, the complete variable domain reads NAGVMQNPRHLVRRRGQEARLRCSPMKGHSHVYWYRQLPEEGLKFMVYLQKENIIDESGMPKERFSAEFPKEGPSILRIQQVVRGDSAAYFCASSRGQGSYNEQFFGPGTRLTVL.

This clonotype was seen more than once but under ten times. This sequence joins TRBV18 and TRBJ2-2; 9 nucleotides match TRBD1. The CDR3 loop spans 16 amino acids. Germline values: CDR1 KGHSH, CDR2 LQKENI. Trimming at V came to 4 bases and at J to 2 bases, leaving 5 bases not matched to a gene. The CDR3 coding sequence is TGTGCCAGCTCACTTCGACAGGGGGTCAACACCGGGGAGCTGTTTTTT. It specifies CASSLRQGVNTGELFF.

This rearrangement joins TRBV6-1 to TRBJ1-2; D might be TRBD1 (6 bases). The CDR3 runs 15 residues. Looked up from germline, CDR1 is MNHNS and CDR2 is SASEGT. V lost 0 bases and J 5 bases, leaving 13 bases between the germline ends. In DNA form, the CDR3 reads TGTGCCAGCAGTGAAGCGCCGGGGGGGCCTTATGGCTACACCTTC. This gives the protein CASSEAPGGPYGYTF.

The rearrangement links TRBV24-1 to TRBJ2-3; no definite D call. The germline gives CDR1 KGHDR, CDR2 SFDVKD. This CDR3 region has 16 residues. Trimming removed 4 bases at V and 4 bases at J, with 17 bases between. The CDR3 spells CATSDSQSFTPDTQYF. The CDR3 DNA reads as TGTGCCACCAGTGACTCCCAGTCTTTTACCCCAGATACGCAGTATTTT.

The V and J genes are TRBV3-1 and TRBJ1-1; 7 bases agree with TRBD1. The germline V gene encodes CDR1 LGHDT and CDR2 YNNKEL (reference sequence). Trimming removed 4 bases from V and 1 base from J; junction bases left unmatched: 6. CDR3 length: 15 residues. The CDR3 nucleotides read TGTGCCAGCAGCCCGCTACCAGGGGGGAACACTGAAGCTTTCTTT. This translates into CASSPLPGGNTEAFF.

This clonotype has only one observation. The genes are TRBV12-3 or TRBV12-4 and TRBJ2-1; the D is unclear. The CDR3 covers 11 residues. V was trimmed by 3 bases and J by 6 bases, leaving 3 bases between them. CDR3 residues: CASSFFNEQFF. CDR3 bases: TGTGCCAGCAGTTTTTTCAATGAGCAGTTCTTC.

This clonotype has just a few counts. The chain has TRBV3-1 and TRBJ2-1, with D perhaps matching TRBD2 (6 bases). The CDR3 runs to 16 residues. Germline V gene sequence: CDR1 LGHDT, CDR2 YNNKEL (reference sequence). V gave up 4 bases and J gave up 7 bases, with 20 bases separating them. CDR3 nucleotide sequence: TGTGCCAGCAGCCTTTCGAAGATTGGCGGGATGAATGAGCAGTTCTTC. This gives the protein CASSLSKIGGMNEQFF.

This clonotype showed up just a few times. The V gene is TRBV12-3 or TRBV12-4, the J gene TRBJ2-3; 7 nucleotides line up with TRBD2. V shed 8 bases and J 2 bases; nucleotides not matched to a gene: 7. The CDR3 extends over 14 amino acids. The CDR3 is CASGPGGITDTQYF. The CDR3 nucleotides read TGTGCCAGCGGCCCGGGGGGTATCACAGATACGCAGTATTTT.

V is TRBV18 and J is TRBJ1-1; D is unclear. CDR3 length equals 14 residues. Per the germline V gene, CDR1 is KGHSH and CDR2 is LQKENI. V dropped 2 bases and J dropped 2 bases, with 9 bases sitting between them. The CDR3 DNA sequence: TGTGCCAGCTCACCAGTATTGGGAAACACTGAAGCTTTCTTT. Translated, it gives CASSPVLGNTEAFF.